These 14 T cell receptor beta chains originate from one sample sequenced in a study of long-term antiretroviral therapy in people with HIV. The authors ran the immunoSEQ assay, v3.0, at survey level. The repertoire was sequenced with immunoSEQ multiplex PCR; TCRdb's copy has only in-frame clones and lacks some. The sample contains about 8,500 clones, 80% to 85% of which appear only once. The source was unsorted PBMCs, collected 0.3 years before starting antiretroviral therapy. The receptors stem from a man aged 25 to 40 with HIV.

This chain joins TRBV30 and TRBJ1-1; D unclear. CDR1 is GTSNPN, CDR2 SVGIG, per germline (reference sequence). Trimming cost V 1 base and J 0 bases, with 6 bases left between them. This CDR3 contains 13 residues. CDR3 in amino acids: CAWSEHLNTEAFF. The CDR3 DNA sequence: TGTGCCTGGAGTGAACACCTGAACACTGAAGCTTTCTTT.

The J gene is TRBJ2-5, the V gene TRBV10-1; possibly TRBD1 for D (5 bases). Germline CDR1 WNHNN, CDR2 SYGVQD (reference sequence). The CDR3 runs 14 residues. V lost 3 bases to trimming and J lost 4 bases, with 12 bases between them. The CDR3 region has the DNA TGCGCCAGCAGTGAACCAGGGTCGGGAGAGACCCAGTACTTC. Its translation is CASSEPGSGETQYF.

The chain recombines TRBV27 with TRBJ1-1; D ambiguous. V lost 3 bases to trimming and J lost 6 bases, with 8 bases between them. CDR1 is MNHEY, CDR2 SMNVEV, per germline (reference sequence). The CDR3 spans 12 residues. The CDR3 DNA follows: TGTGCCAGCAGTTTTCAAGGAGCTGAAGCTTTCTTT. Its protein product is CASSFQGAEAFF.

This rearrangement joins TRBV11-2 to TRBJ2-3; D is perhaps TRBD2 (5 bases). CDR1 and CDR2 (germline): SGHAT, FQNNGV. V was pared by 5 bases and J by 6 bases, with 18 bases between. The length of the CDR3 is 15 residues. The CDR3 sequence is CASSPRRSGGDTQYF. CDR3 bases: TGTGCCAGCAGCCCGCGGAGGTCAGGCGGGGATACGCAGTATTTT.

V is TRBV5-1 and J is TRBJ2-2; 11 bases fit TRBD2. Per the germline V gene, CDR1 is SGHRS and CDR2 is YFSETQ. The CDR3 extends over 16 amino acids. Trimming removed 1 base from V and 5 bases from J; junction bases left unmatched: 4. The CDR3 DNA sequence: TGCGCCAGCAGCTTGACTAGCGGGGGAGATACCGGGGAGCTGTTTTTT. Residues: CASSLTSGGDTGELFF. Full variable domain (rest looked up from reference TRBV5-1 and TRBJ2-2): KAGVTQTPRYLIKTRGQQVTLSCSPISGHRSVSWYQQTPGQGLQFLFEYFSETQRNKGNFPGRFSGRQFSNSRSEMNVSTLELGDSALYLCASSLTSGGDTGELFFGEGSRLTVL.

The chain uses TRBV28 and TRBJ2-7; 8 nucleotides agree with TRBD1. V gave up 6 bases and J gave up 0 bases; unmatched junction bases: 4. Germline V gives CDR1 MDHEN, CDR2 SYDVKM. This CDR3 contains 14 residues. CDR3 protein: CASRNRGISYEQYF. The CDR3, as DNA: TGTGCCAGCAGGAACAGGGGGATCTCCTACGAGCAGTACTTC.

The chain has TRBV28 and TRBJ1-3; D is perhaps TRBD1 (5 bases). Germline CDR1 is MDHEN and CDR2 is SYDVKM. V was cut by 5 bases and J by 4 bases, with 21 bases left in between. This CDR3 region has 17 residues. CDR3 loop: CASSPVGKGSVGNTIYF. CDR3 sequence (DNA): TGTGCCAGCAGTCCCGTGGGGAAGGGGAGCGTCGGAAACACCATATATTTT. The entire variable domain, with the rest obtained from reference TRBV28 and TRBJ1-3, is as follows: DVKVTQSSRYLVKRTGEKVFLECVQDMDHENMFWYRQDPGLGLRLIYFSYDVKMKEKGDIPEGYSVSREKKERFSLILESASTNQTSMYLCASSPVGKGSVGNTIYFGEGSWLTVV.

The chain uses TRBV5-1 and TRBJ2-5; TRBD2 matches 13 bases. Germline V gene lookup returns CDR1 SGHRS and CDR2 YFSETQ. With 0 bases clipped from V and 2 bases from J, the junction kept 1 base outside the gene matches. The CDR3 loop spans 16 amino acids. The CDR3 is CASSLVLAGGQETQYF. CDR3 DNA sequence: TGCGCCAGCAGCTTGGTACTAGCGGGGGGGCAAGAGACCCAGTACTTC.

CDR3 sequence (DNA): TGCGCCAGCAGCTTGGTTAACCCGGGCCTTAACGTCCTGACTTTC. This codes for CASSLVNPGLNVLTF. The chain joins TRBV5-1 to TRBJ2-6; D is unresolved. Trimming took off 0 bases at V and 10 bases at J, with 14 bases between the two ends. The CDR3 is made up of 15 amino acids. CDR1 is SGHRS, CDR2 YFSETQ, per germline.

V and J are TRBV4-1 and TRBJ1-3; D remains ambiguous. The CDR3 totals 20 residues. CDR1 is MGHRA and CDR2 is YSYEKL in the germline V gene. V lost 0 bases to trimming and J lost 1 base, with 22 bases between them. CDR3 nucleotide sequence: TGCGCCAGCAGCCAAGATTATAAATGGGCTGGGAAAGTTTCTGGAAACACCATATATTTT. Translating it yields CASSQDYKWAGKVSGNTIYF.

This chain uses TRBV7-9 with TRBJ2-7; D is unresolved. From germline, CDR1 is SEHNR and CDR2 FQNEAQ (reference sequence). CDR3 size: 12 residues. V was cut by 5 bases and J by 8 bases, with 13 bases left in between. The DNA of the CDR3 is TGTGCCAGCAGCCTCTTGGACGAACAGCAGTACTTC. This encodes CASSLLDEQQYF.

The V and J genes are TRBV7-9 and TRBJ1-4; TRBD1 matches 9 bases. The J segment lost 8 bases and the V segment lost 4 bases, leaving 20 bases of the junction unmatched. From germline, CDR1 is SEHNR and CDR2 FQNEAQ (reference sequence). There are 19 residues in the CDR3. CDR3 protein: CASSSPQATGGIETEKLFF. DNA of the CDR3: TGTGCCAGCAGCTCACCCCAGGCGACAGGGGGGATTGAAACCGAAAAACTGTTTTTT. Based on the CDR3 plus reference TRBV7-9 and TRBJ1-4, the full variable domain is DTGVSQNPRHKITKRGQNVTFRCDPISEHNRLYWYRQTLGQGPEFLTYFQNEAQLEKSRLLSDRFSAERPKGSFSTLEIQRTEQGDSAMYLCASSSPQATGGIETEKLFFGSGTQLSVL.

The J gene is TRBJ2-5, the V gene TRBV5-1, with D possibly being TRBD1 (5 bases). Per germline, CDR1 SGHRS and CDR2 YFSETQ. CDR3 length: 14 residues. V was clipped by 0 bases and J by 2 bases, with 8 bases between them. The CDR3 coding sequence is TGCGCCAGCAGCTTGGGACAGAGACAAGAGACCCAGTACTTC. This sequence encodes CASSLGQRQETQYF.

The rearrangement joins TRBV15 to TRBJ2-5; D may be TRBD1 (5 bases). The CDR3 is made up of 17 amino acids. Per germline, CDR1 LNHNV and CDR2 YYDKDF (reference sequence). V was cut by 0 bases and J by 5 bases, with 19 bases left in between. CDR3 sequence reads: CATSRDGPAGLEETQYF. For the CDR3, the DNA is TGTGCCACCAGCAGAGATGGACCCGCAGGGCTAGAGGAGACCCAGTACTTC.